Listed below are T cell receptor beta chains from one sample, sequenced in a study of Graves' ophthalmopathy and Graves' hyperthyroidism. TCRdb passed the multiplex PCR reads through MiXCR, listing each CDR3 protein once. The repertoire holds about 590,000 distinct CDR3 sequences, just under 40% seen once, with about 4% in the top ten. Sequences were obtained from peripheral blood or thyroid tissue (not recorded which). The origin of the receptors is an adult man with Graves' hyperthyroidism. Both conserved end residues are part of each CDR3. D genes are given only for firm matches. Size tells how often a clone was seen (once, few, many) or the class of an expanded clone, and some rows leave it out.

clone_size | d_call | j_call | v_call | cdr3_nt | cdr3_aa
. | TRBD1 | TRBJ2-7 | TRBV30 | TGTGCCTGGAGTCCAGGGACAGCGCGCGAGCAGTACTTC | CAWSPGTAREQYF
. | . | TRBJ1-1 | TRBV20-1 | TGCGGTGCTAGCAGGGGCGACACTGAAGCTTTCTTT | CGASRGDTEAFF
. | TRBD2 | TRBJ2-7 | TRBV7-9 | TGTGCCAGCAGCCAAGCGGGGAATGAGCAGTACTTC | CASSQAGNEQYF
many | . | TRBJ2-7 | TRBV29-1 | TGCAGCGTATCTACCTCCTACGAGCAGTACTTC | CSVSTSYEQYF
many | TRBD2 | TRBJ2-7 | TRBV20-1 | TGCAGTGCTATAGACCCGGGACTAGCCTACGAGCAGTACTTC | CSAIDPGLAYEQYF
many | . | TRBJ1-2 | TRBV7-2 | TGTGCCAGCAGCTCATCAGGAGGGTCGGATGGCTACACCTTC | CASSSSGGSDGYTF
. | TRBD2 | TRBJ2-5 | TRBV5-4 | TGTGCCAGCAGCTTCGGTAGCGGGGGGCAAGAGACGACCCAGTACTTC | CASSFGSGGQETTQYF
many | . | TRBJ1-5 | TRBV6-5 | TGTGCCAGCAGGGGGGCCTTTGTCAATCAGCCCCAGCATTTT | CASRGAFVNQPQHF
. | . | TRBJ2-3 | TRBV5-1 | TGCGCCAGCAGCCCACCTACGCGAGGGGACACAGATACGCAGTATTTT | CASSPPTRGDTDTQYF
. | TRBD2 | TRBJ2-7 | TRBV7-2 | TGCGCCAGCAGCTGGCGGACTAGCGGAGACGAGCAGTACTTC | CASSWRTSGDEQYF
many | TRBD1 | TRBJ1-6 | TRBV9 | TGTGCCAGCAGCTTGACGACAGGGGGTTCACCCCTCCACTTT | CASSLTTGGSPLHF